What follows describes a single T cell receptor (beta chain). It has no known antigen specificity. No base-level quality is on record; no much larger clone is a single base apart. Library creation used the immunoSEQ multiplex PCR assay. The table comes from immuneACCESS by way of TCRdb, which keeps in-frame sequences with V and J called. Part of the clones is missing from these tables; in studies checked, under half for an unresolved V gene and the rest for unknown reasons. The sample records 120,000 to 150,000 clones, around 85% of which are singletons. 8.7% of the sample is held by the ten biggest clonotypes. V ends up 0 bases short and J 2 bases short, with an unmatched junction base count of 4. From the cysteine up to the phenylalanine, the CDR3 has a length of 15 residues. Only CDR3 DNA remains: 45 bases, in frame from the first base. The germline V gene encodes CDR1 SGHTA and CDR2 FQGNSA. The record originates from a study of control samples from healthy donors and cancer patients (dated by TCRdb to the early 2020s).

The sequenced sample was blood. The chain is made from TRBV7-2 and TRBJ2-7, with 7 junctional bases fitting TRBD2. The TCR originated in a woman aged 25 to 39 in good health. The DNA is TGTGCCAGCAGCTTAGCGGCTAGCGGTGCCTACGAGCAGTACTTC. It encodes CASSLAASGAYEQYF. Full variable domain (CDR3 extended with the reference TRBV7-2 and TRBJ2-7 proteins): GAGVSQSPSNKVTEKGKDVELRCDPISGHTALYWYRQSLGQGLEFLIYFQGNSAPDKSGLPSDRFSAERTGGSVSTLTIQRTQQEDSAVYLCASSLAASGAYEQYFGPGTRLTVT.